The next 27 T cell receptor beta chains were all read from a single sample in a study of cytomegalovirus exposure and HLA in healthy donors. PCR employed 60 Vbeta and 13 Jbeta primers. This table comes from immunoSEQ multiplex PCR, and its TCRdb copy is limited to in-frame clones, with some not included. The sample holds 80,000 to 130,000 clones, 84% seen once. Sequenced: PBMCs. All receptors derive from a woman between 18 and 30 years old in good health and CMV-seronegative.

This clone was picked up one time. This chain links TRBV28 with TRBJ1-1, with 8 nucleotides matching TRBD1. This CDR3 has 15 residues. Germline values: CDR1 MDHEN, CDR2 SYDVKM. Trimming at V came to 3 bases and at J to 4 bases, leaving 7 bases not matched to a gene. For the CDR3, the DNA is TGTGCCAGCAGTTTCCCAGGGGGCGCGGGCACTGAAGCTTTCTTT. Translated: CASSFPGGAGTEAFF.

This sequence joins TRBV11-2 and TRBJ2-2; TRBD1 agrees at 10 bases. This CDR3 is 17 amino acids long. Germline values: CDR1 SGHAT, CDR2 FQNNGV. The V gene end was trimmed by 6 bases and the J gene end by 0 bases; junction bases not matched to a gene: 7. As DNA, the CDR3 is TGTGCCAGCAGGAGGGCGACAGGGGGCACGAACACCGGGGAGCTGTTTTTT. This encodes CASRRATGGTNTGELFF.

CDR3 bases: TGTGCCAGCAGCTTACCGTCGGGACTCCAATCCACTAATGAAAAACTGTTTTTT. Translation gives CASSLPSGLQSTNEKLFF. The V and J genes are TRBV7-9 and TRBJ1-4, with D perhaps TRBD1 (5 bases). CDR1 and CDR2 from the germline V gene are SEHNR and FQNEAQ (reference sequence). CDR3 length: 18 residues. V shed 2 bases and J shed 2 bases, with 18 bases lying between them. The whole variable domain, filled in from reference TRBV7-9 and TRBJ1-4, reads DTGVSQNPRHKITKRGQNVTFRCDPISEHNRLYWYRQTLGQGPEFLTYFQNEAQLEKSRLLSDRFSAERPKGSFSTLEIQRTEQGDSAMYLCASSLPSGLQSTNEKLFFGSGTQLSVL.

The chain is built from TRBV7-8 and TRBJ2-5; TRBD1 agrees at 7 bases. The CDR3 runs to 18 residues. Germline V gene data show CDR1 as SGHVS and CDR2 as FQNEAQ. The V gene end was trimmed by 1 base and the J gene end by 0 bases; junction bases not matched to a gene: 11. CDR3 DNA: TGTGCCAGCAGCTTAGATTTAAGGGGGCCGAAGAACCAAGAGACCCAGTACTTC. Its protein product is CASSLDLRGPKNQETQYF.

The V and J genes are TRBV19 and TRBJ2-7; 9 nucleotides agree with TRBD2. Losses at the gene ends were 0 bases for V and 0 bases for J; bases not matched to a gene: 0. This CDR3 is built from 15 residues. Germline V CDR1 and CDR2: LNHDA, SQIVND (reference sequence). For the CDR3, the DNA is TGTGCCAGTAGTATAGAGCGGGAGGGCTCCTACGAGCAGTACTTC. Translation gives CASSIEREGSYEQYF.

The rearrangement joins TRBV6-1 to TRBJ2-1, with D possibly being TRBD1 (6 bases). This CDR3 region has 14 residues. CDR1 MNHNS and CDR2 SASEGT come from the germline V gene. Trimming left V 0 bases short and J 6 bases short, with 9 bases between. Here the CDR3 reads CASSEAPRGNEQFF. CDR3 bases: TGTGCCAGCAGTGAAGCGCCCAGGGGCAATGAGCAGTTCTTC.

The V and J genes are TRBV2 and TRBJ2-7; 9 nucleotides match TRBD1. J was trimmed by 2 bases and V by 5 bases; bases with no gene match: 7. This CDR3 region has 15 residues. Germline values: CDR1 SNHLY, CDR2 FYNNEI. The CDR3 DNA is TGTGCCAGCAGTCAGCGGGGACAGGGAACCTACGAGCAGTACTTC. Residues: CASSQRGQGTYEQYF.

V and J are TRBV18 and TRBJ2-3; weak D call: TRBD1 (7 bases). The V and J ends lost 0 bases and 4 bases respectively, with 14 bases between them. The CDR3 is made up of 16 amino acids. Germline V lookup: CDR1 KGHSH, CDR2 LQKENI. CDR3 in amino acids: CASSPPRQGGADTQYF. The DNA of the CDR3 is TGTGCCAGCTCACCACCGCGACAGGGCGGGGCAGATACGCAGTATTTT.

This clone appeared a few times. The chain couples TRBV19 to TRBJ1-3; 9 nucleotides align to TRBD1. Per germline, CDR1 LNHDA and CDR2 SQIVND (reference sequence). J lost 8 bases, V lost 3 bases, and 8 bases had no gene match. The CDR3 runs 15 residues. CDR3 DNA: TGTGCCAGTAGTATCTCACAGGGGGCCATCGACACCATATATTTT. Translating it yields CASSISQGAIDTIYF.

This clone has just a few counts. The chain joins TRBV7-2 to TRBJ2-7, with 12 nucleotides matching TRBD2. This CDR3 has 16 amino acids. V lost 4 bases to trimming and J lost 2 bases; unmatched junction nucleotides: 6. CDR1 is SGHTA and CDR2 is FQGNSA in the germline V gene. CDR3 nucleotides: TGTGCCAGCAGCTCTCGGACTAGCGGGAAACCCTACGAGCAGTACTTC. It codes for CASSSRTSGKPYEQYF.

This sequence joins TRBV19 and TRBJ1-1; D is uncertain. The CDR3 has 14 residues. CDR1 is LNHDA and CDR2 is SQIVND in the germline V gene (reference sequence). Trimming cost V 6 bases and J 0 bases, with 11 bases left between them. The CDR3 protein is CASSLRVLNTEAFF. The CDR3 coding sequence is TGTGCCAGTAGCCTCCGGGTCTTGAACACTGAAGCTTTCTTT.

The chain links TRBV6-5 to TRBJ1-2; 9 bases are shared with TRBD1. The length of the CDR3 is 15 residues. Germline values: CDR1 MNHEY, CDR2 SVGAGI. V was clipped by 1 base and J by 8 bases; unmatched bases: 8. The CDR3 bases are TGTGCCAGCAGTTACTTCCCGGGACAGGGTGACGGCTACACCTTC. This translates into CASSYFPGQGDGYTF.

The genes are TRBV9 and TRBJ1-6; the D is unclear. Trimming pared 0 bases from V and 4 bases from J, leaving 11 bases between. This CDR3 spans 16 amino acids. From germline, CDR1 is SGDLS and CDR2 YYNGEE. CDR3 nucleotide sequence: TGTGCCAGCAGCGTAGGGGGAGATCCTTATAATTCACCCCTCCACTTT. It codes for CASSVGGDPYNSPLHF.

The J gene is TRBJ2-1, the V gene TRBV29-1; D may be TRBD2 (6 bases). The CDR3 has 14 amino acids. V dropped 4 bases and J dropped 6 bases, with 16 bases sitting between them. Germline CDR1 is SQVTM and CDR2 is ANQGSEA. Written as DNA, the CDR3 is TGCAGCGTTGGTGTAAGCGGGCCAGCCAATGAGCAGTTCTTC. Protein product: CSVGVSGPANEQFF.

In its sample, this clone was seen a few times. The rearrangement uses TRBV6-6 and TRBJ2-1; weak D call: TRBD2 (6 bases). The V end lost 5 bases, the J end lost 10 bases, and 15 bases lay between the germline ends. Germline V CDR1 and CDR2: MNHNY, SVGAGI (reference sequence). The CDR3 has 13 amino acids. CDR3 DNA: TGTGCCAGCAGTCCCGACGGGGGTCAAGAGCAGTTCTTC. The encoded protein is CASSPDGGQEQFF.

J is TRBJ1-2 and V is TRBV9; 7 positions agree with TRBD1. The CDR3 spans 15 residues. After removal of 4 bases from V and 0 bases from J, the junction contained 6 bases not matched to a gene. CDR1 is SGDLS, CDR2 YYNGEE, per germline. CDR3 residues: CASSLTGATNYGYTF. In DNA form, the CDR3 reads TGTGCCAGCAGCCTCACAGGGGCAACTAACTATGGCTACACCTTC.

The V gene is TRBV7-2, the J gene TRBJ2-3; 8 bases fit TRBD2. The CDR3 extends over 14 amino acids. With 5 bases clipped from V and 4 bases from J, the junction kept 5 bases outside the gene matches. CDR1 and CDR2 (germline): SGHTA, FQGNSA. CDR3 DNA: TGTGCCAGCAGCACCCGAGCGGGAGCAGATACGCAGTATTTT. This translates into CASSTRAGADTQYF.

The V gene is TRBV9, the J gene TRBJ1-5, with D perhaps TRBD1 (5 bases). The CDR3 has 15 residues. The V gene lost 3 bases and the J gene lost 0 bases, with 10 bases spanning the gap. Germline assignment: CDR1 SGDLS and CDR2 YYNGEE. The CDR3 DNA reads TGTGCCAGCAGCGCGGACATCAATAGCAATCAGCCCCAGCATTTT. It translates to CASSADINSNQPQHF.

The chain has TRBV29-1 and TRBJ2-4; no reliable D call. V was cut by 2 bases and J by 6 bases, with 5 bases left in between. The CDR3 loop spans 11 amino acids. CDR1 and CDR2 (germline): SQVTM, ANQGSEA. In DNA, the CDR3 is TGCAGCGTTGAAAAGCGAAACATTCAGTACTTC. Residues: CSVEKRNIQYF.

This chain connects TRBV7-2 to TRBJ2-7; perhaps TRBD1 as D (5 bases). The V end was cut by 2 bases, the J end by 3 bases, with 11 bases between. The V gene's germline CDR1 is SGHTA and CDR2 FQGNSA. This CDR3 is 14 amino acids long. The DNA for the CDR3 is TGTGCCAGCAGCTTAACTGTCAGGGACTACGAGCAGTACTTC. It yields the protein CASSLTVRDYEQYF.

Here the CDR3 DNA reads TGTGCCAGCAGTGAATCCGGAGGCGGCACAGATACGCAGTATTTT. Its translation is CASSESGGGTDTQYF. The chain is built from TRBV6-4 and TRBJ2-3; D is possibly TRBD2 (5 bases). V lost 3 bases and J lost 1, with 11 bases in between. This CDR3 is built from 15 residues. Germline V gene sequence: CDR1 MRHNA, CDR2 SNTAGT.

This clone was observed a handful of times. This chain connects TRBV30 to TRBJ1-2, with D perhaps TRBD1 (6 bases). Trimming pared 2 bases from V and 4 bases from J, leaving 14 bases between. The CDR3 loop spans 14 amino acids. The germline V gene encodes CDR1 GTSNPN and CDR2 SVGIG (reference sequence). CDR3 protein: CAWSPEGGGYGYTF. The CDR3 DNA reads TGTGCCTGGAGTCCGGAGGGGGGGGGCTATGGCTACACCTTC. The full variable domain, in which reference TRBV30 and TRBJ1-2 provide the parts outside the CDR3, is SQTIHQWPATLVQPVGSPLSLECTVEGTSNPNLYWYRQAAGRGLQLLFYSVGIGQISSEVPQNLSASRPQDRQFILSSKKLLLSDSGFYLCAWSPEGGGYGYTFGSGTRLTVV.

The chain combines TRBV2 with TRBJ1-5, with D tentatively TRBD1 (6 bases). Per the germline V gene, CDR1 is SNHLY and CDR2 is FYNNEI. The CDR3 contains 14 residues. Trimming shortened V by 6 bases and J by 3 bases, and 12 bases separated the two germline ends. The CDR3 protein is CASSSGQPNQPQHF. CDR3 nucleotide sequence: TGTGCCAGCAGCTCAGGACAGCCCAATCAGCCCCAGCATTTT. Supplemented by reference TRBV2 and TRBJ1-5, the full variable domain reads EPEVTQTPSHQVTQMGQEVILRCVPISNHLYFYWYRQILGQKVEFLVSFYNNEISEKSEIFDDQFSVERPDGSNFTLKIRSTKLEDSAMYFCASSSGQPNQPQHFGDGTRLSIL.

The chain employs TRBV4-1 and TRBJ1-2; tentative D call: TRBD1 (5 bases). The CDR3 sequence is 16 residues long. CDR1 and CDR2 (germline): MGHRA, YSYEKL. The V end lost 0 bases, the J end lost 5 bases, and 16 bases lay between the germline ends. CDR3 residues: CASSQDAGRVRYGYTF. In nucleotides, the CDR3 is TGCGCCAGCAGCCAAGACGCAGGGAGGGTGAGGTATGGCTACACCTTC.

V is TRBV9 and J is TRBJ1-1, with D unresolved. Between the trimmed V and J ends, which lost 4 bases and 1 base, there was a span of 14 bases. CDR1 and CDR2 from the germline V gene are SGDLS and YYNGEE. This CDR3 is 15 amino acids long. In nucleotides, the CDR3 is TGTGCCAGCAGCTACCTTGGGCAGGCGAACACTGAAGCTTTCTTT. Translated, it gives CASSYLGQANTEAFF.

This clone showed up just once. This sequence joins TRBV6-1 and TRBJ2-3, with 14 bases identical to TRBD2. V trimming: 5 bases; J trimming: 4 bases; junction bases outside the gene matches: 2. Per germline, CDR1 MNHNS and CDR2 SASEGT. The CDR3 is 15 amino acids. CDR3 protein: CASSPTSGGADTQYF. In DNA, the CDR3 is TGTGCCAGCAGTCCGACTAGCGGGGGGGCAGATACGCAGTATTTT.

The chain uses TRBV4-3 and TRBJ2-3, with 14 bases identical to TRBD2. Germline-derived CDR1 and CDR2 are LGHNA and YSLEER. The J segment lost 6 bases and the V segment lost 0 bases, leaving 2 bases of the junction unmatched. There are 16 residues in the CDR3. The CDR3 reads CASSQDRTSGGDTQYF. The CDR3 nucleotides are TGCGCCAGCAGCCAAGATCGGACTAGCGGGGGGGATACGCAGTATTTT.